One sample yielded the 16 T cell receptor beta chains listed below, sequenced in a study of identifying expanded T cells in peripheral blood. The repertoire was sequenced with immunoSEQ multiplex PCR; TCRdb's copy has only in-frame clones and lacks some. The data hold around 130,000 clones, with approximately 86% observed a single time. Material: blood. The receptors stem from a person aged 18 to 75 in good health.

The V call is TRBV29-1, the J call TRBJ2-3; a weak D match, TRBD2 (5 bases). This CDR3 has 13 residues. V was shortened by 7 bases and J by 3 bases, with 14 bases between the two germline ends. Per the germline V gene, CDR1 is SQVTM and CDR2 is ANQGSEA. The CDR3 region has the DNA TGCAGCGGGACTGGGAGATGGACAGATACGCAGTATTTT. Translating gives CSGTGRWTDTQYF.

This clone was seen once. For the CDR3, the DNA is TGTGCCACCTCCGGGACCACAGATACGCAGTATTTT. Translation: CATSGTTDTQYF. The gene calls are TRBV6-6 and TRBJ2-3; D is tentatively TRBD1 or TRBD2 (5 bases each). CDR1 and CDR2 from the germline V gene are MNHNY and SVGAGI (reference sequence). The CDR3 is 12 amino acids. Deletions cut 10 bases from V and 2 bases from J, with 10 bases between.

This chain links TRBV6-4 with TRBJ1-1; TRBD1 matches at 8 bases. The CDR3 covers 13 residues. Germline trimming cut 4 bases from V and 5 bases from J; bases unmatched to any gene: 3. Germline V gene lookup returns CDR1 MRHNA and CDR2 SNTAGT. The CDR3 sequence: CASSANRGTEAFF. CDR3 DNA: TGTGCCAGCAGTGCGAACAGGGGGACTGAAGCTTTCTTT.

The chain uses TRBV11-1 and TRBJ2-1, with D possibly matching TRBD2 (6 bases). There are 15 residues in the CDR3. Looked up from germline, CDR1 is SGHAT and CDR2 is FQDESV (reference sequence). V dropped 5 bases and J dropped 4 bases, with 15 bases sitting between them. Here the CDR3 reads CASSRTGTSYNEQFF. The CDR3 DNA follows: TGTGCCAGCAGCCGGACCGGGACTTCATACAATGAGCAGTTCTTC.

The chain links TRBV30 to TRBJ2-1, with D perhaps given as TRBD1 or TRBD2 (6 bases each). The CDR3 has 13 amino acids. Deletions cut 3 bases from V and 5 bases from J, with 11 bases between. Germline values: CDR1 GTSNPN, CDR2 SVGIG (reference sequence). For the CDR3, the DNA is TGTGCCTGGAGAGGGGGGCGTGACAATGAGCAGTTCTTC. Translation gives CAWRGGRDNEQFF.

This clone has only a few counts. The chain couples TRBV19 to TRBJ2-4; 10 positions agree with TRBD1. Per the germline V gene, CDR1 is LNHDA and CDR2 is SQIVND (reference sequence). The V and J ends lost 6 bases and 5 bases, in that order; junction bases with no gene match: 7. CDR3 length: 15 amino acids. The CDR3 DNA reads as TGTGCCAGTAGCCGGACAGGGGGGACCCAAAACATTCAGTACTTC. Translating it yields CASSRTGGTQNIQYF.

This chain connects TRBV19 to TRBJ1-5, with TRBD1 matching over 11 bases. The CDR3 spans 16 residues. The germline V gene encodes CDR1 LNHDA and CDR2 SQIVND (reference sequence). V gave up 5 bases and J gave up 1 base; unmatched junction bases: 4. This chain's CDR3 is CASSPWTGGSNQPQHF. CDR3 bases: TGTGCCAGTAGTCCGTGGACAGGGGGCAGCAATCAGCCCCAGCATTTT.

The CDR3, as DNA: TGTGCCAGTAGTACCAAACAGGGAACGAGAGGAAACACCATATATTTT. Translating gives CASSTKQGTRGNTIYF. This chain joins TRBV19 and TRBJ1-3; maybe TRBD1 (6 bases). Germline V CDR1 and CDR2: LNHDA, SQIVND (reference sequence). V was cut by 4 bases and J by 4 bases, with 17 bases left in between. The CDR3 contains 16 residues.

This clone was detected only once. The V call is TRBV6-5, the J call TRBJ1-4; D not certain. Germline V lookup: CDR1 MNHEY, CDR2 SVGAGI. V lost 2 bases and J lost 7, with 11 bases in between. The CDR3 runs 14 residues. In DNA form, the CDR3 reads TGTGCCAGCAGTTACGACGGAGGCAGTGAAAAACTGTTTTTT. Protein: CASSYDGGSEKLFF.

The chain uses TRBV6-5 and TRBJ2-7; D gene unclear. This CDR3 contains 11 residues. Germline values: CDR1 MNHEY, CDR2 SVGAGI. V shed 10 bases and J shed 4 bases, with 11 bases lying between them. The CDR3 bases are TGTGCCACCCGGAATTCTTACGAGCAGTACTTC. This gives the protein CATRNSYEQYF.

This chain connects TRBV27 to TRBJ2-3, with 12 nucleotides matching TRBD1. J was trimmed by 4 bases and V by 5 bases; bases with no gene match: 4. The CDR3 totals 15 residues. In germline, CDR1 is MNHEY, CDR2 SMNVEV (reference sequence). The CDR3 DNA sequence: TGTGCCAGCAGTCCGGGACAGGGGGCGTCAGATACGCAGTATTTT. As protein: CASSPGQGASDTQYF.

The chain recombines TRBV7-2 with TRBJ2-3; 9 positions agree with TRBD1. CDR1 SGHTA and CDR2 FQGNSA come from the germline V gene. The ends lost 4 bases at V and 9 bases at J; junction bases unmatched: 8. The CDR3 extends over 14 amino acids. CDR3 protein: CASSSYRGQGTQYF. CDR3 in DNA: TGTGCCAGCAGCTCGTACAGGGGGCAGGGGACGCAGTATTTT.

The chain carries TRBV28 and TRBJ2-1; 7 nucleotides agree with TRBD2. V lost 4 bases, J lost 0 bases, and 6 bases stayed unmatched. This CDR3 is built from 16 residues. The V gene's germline CDR1 is MDHEN and CDR2 SYDVKM. Written as DNA, the CDR3 is TGTGCCAGCAGTTATCCTCTAGCGGCCTCCTACAATGAGCAGTTCTTC. Amino acid sequence: CASSYPLAASYNEQFF. Based on the CDR3 plus reference TRBV28 and TRBJ2-1, the full variable domain is DVKVTQSSRYLVKRTGEKVFLECVQDMDHENMFWYRQDPGLGLRLIYFSYDVKMKEKGDIPEGYSVSREKKERFSLILESASTNQTSMYLCASSYPLAASYNEQFFGPGTRLTVL.

The CDR3 here is CASSQEVGGWNTGELFF. Written as DNA, the CDR3 is TGCGCCAGCAGCCAAGAAGTGGGGGGCTGGAACACCGGGGAGCTGTTTTTT. The chain carries TRBV4-3 and TRBJ2-2; D may be TRBD1 or TRBD2 (6 bases each). The V gene's germline CDR1 is LGHNA and CDR2 YSLEER. CDR3 length: 17 amino acids. The ends were cut back, 0 bases at V and 1 base at J, with 12 bases in the middle.

The rearrangement links TRBV9 to TRBJ1-2; D is uncertain. The germline CDR1 and CDR2 sequences are SGDLS and YYNGEE. This CDR3 comprises 14 residues. The germline V and J ends were trimmed by 3 bases and 6 bases, with 15 bases remaining between them. The DNA of the CDR3 is TGTGCCAGCAGCGCATCTTTGGGTGGGGATGGCTACACCTTC. Translated: CASSASLGGDGYTF.

V and J are TRBV14 and TRBJ1-2; D not resolved. Germline loops: CDR1 SGHDN, CDR2 FVKESK. Trimming stripped 1 base from V and 4 bases from J, with 7 bases between. This CDR3 comprises 13 residues. In DNA, the CDR3 is TGTGCCAGCAGCCAAGTCGGGAGCTATGGCTACACCTTC. This sequence encodes CASSQVGSYGYTF.